The 21 T cell receptor beta chains reported below all come from one sample, sequenced in a study of CD8 T cells in Susac syndrome. RNA amounts of roughly 0.45 to 1 ug underwent reverse transcription with random hexamers. TCRdb redid the calling of the immunoSEQ multiplex PCR reads with MiXCR, one entry per CDR3 protein. Of around 130,000 distinct CDR3 sequences in the sample, 94% were seen once. Sequenced material: CD4+ T cells from PBMCs. The receptor set was obtained from a human donor in good health.

This chain joins TRBV20-1 and TRBJ2-3; no clear D gene. Germline-derived CDR1 and CDR2 are DFQATT and SNEGSKA (reference sequence). The V gene lost 2 bases and the J gene lost 1 base, with 10 bases spanning the gap. CDR3 length: 14 amino acids. CDR3 sequence: CSARSGGRTDTQYF. CDR3 sequence (DNA): TGCAGTGCTAGAAGTGGCGGCCGCACAGATACGCAGTATTTT.

The V and J genes are TRBV20-1 and TRBJ2-7; D uncertain. This CDR3 region has 11 residues. Germline V gene sequence: CDR1 DFQATT, CDR2 SNEGSKA (reference sequence). Trimming cost V 4 bases and J 3 bases, with 7 bases left between them. The CDR3 DNA sequence: TGCAGTGCTACGGAGTACTACGAGCAGTACTTC. Amino acid sequence: CSATEYYEQYF.

This chain links TRBV12-3 or TRBV12-4 with TRBJ2-7; D tentatively fits TRBD1 or TRBD2 (5 bases each). CDR3 size: 14 residues. V was trimmed by 4 bases and J by 6 bases, leaving 16 bases between them. CDR3 nucleotides: TGTGCCAGCAGTTATGGACGCCGAGGGGTCGAGCAGTACTTC. Translated: CASSYGRRGVEQYF.

This CDR3 is CASSLQGEQYF. The CDR3 DNA reads TGTGCCAGCAGCCTCCAAGGCGAGCAGTACTTC. The J gene is TRBJ2-7, the V gene TRBV7-9; D gene uncertain. The germline V gene encodes CDR1 SEHNR and CDR2 FQNEAQ (reference sequence). V lost 5 bases to trimming and J lost 6 bases, with 8 bases between them. The CDR3 extends over 11 amino acids.

J is TRBJ1-6 and V is TRBV4-1, with 8 positions matching TRBD1. V lost 4 bases and J lost 5; bases outside the gene matches: 7. Germline V gives CDR1 MGHRA, CDR2 YSYEKL. The CDR3 sequence is 16 residues long. CDR3 sequence: CASSLTRDRNNSPLHF. DNA for the CDR3: TGCGCCAGCAGCCTAACCCGGGACAGGAATAATTCACCCCTCCACTTT.

This clonotype was seen more than once but under ten times. The chain joins TRBV12-3 or TRBV12-4 to TRBJ2-7; D is uncertain. The CDR3 covers 14 residues. Trimming shortened V by 5 bases and J by 3 bases, and 14 bases separated the two germline ends. CDR3 bases: TGTGCCAGCAGTGAACAAGACATGTACTACGAGCAGTACTTC. This translates into CASSEQDMYYEQYF.

The chain recombines TRBV30 with TRBJ2-1, with 9 bases identical to TRBD1. Germline CDR1 is GTSNPN and CDR2 is SVGIG (reference sequence). Trimming removed 5 bases from V and 5 bases from J; junction bases left unmatched: 7. The CDR3 is made up of 14 amino acids. The chain's CDR3 is CAWLTGTGNNEQFF. In nucleotides, the CDR3 is TGTGCCTGGTTGACCGGGACAGGGAACAATGAGCAGTTCTTC.

The rearrangement uses TRBV2 and TRBJ2-3, with no clear D. Trimming left V 7 bases short and J 9 bases short, with 11 bases between. CDR3 length: 11 amino acids. The V gene's germline CDR1 is SNHLY and CDR2 FYNNEI. CDR3 coding DNA: TGTGCCAGCACCGGCGAAGGGACGCAGTATTTT. Its protein product is CASTGEGTQYF. Using reference TRBV2 and TRBJ2-3 for the parts outside the CDR3, the full variable domain is EPEVTQTPSHQVTQMGQEVILRCVPISNHLYFYWYRQILGQKVEFLVSFYNNEISEKSEIFDDQFSVERPDGSNFTLKIRSTKLEDSAMYFCASTGEGTQYFGPGTRLTVL.

V gene TRBV5-1 combines with J gene TRBJ1-1, with D perhaps matching TRBD1 (5 bases). V lost 4 bases and J 5 bases, leaving 18 bases between the germline ends. The CDR3 sequence is 15 residues long. Germline CDR1 and CDR2: SGHRS and YFSETQ. The CDR3 nucleotides read TGCGCCAGCAGCCTCGGGACTCCAGGACGGACTGAAGCTTTCTTT. Its protein product is CASSLGTPGRTEAFF.

This chain joins TRBV29-1 and TRBJ2-5; possible D gene TRBD2, 5 bases. Germline CDR1 SQVTM, CDR2 ANQGSEA. The length of the CDR3 is 10 residues. V lost 7 bases and J lost 5, with 8 bases in between. The CDR3 spells CSARGETQYF. The CDR3 nucleotides read TGCAGCGCTAGAGGGGAGACCCAGTACTTC.

The chain carries TRBV3-1 and TRBJ2-2, with 8 bases fitting TRBD1. J was trimmed by 5 bases and V by 1 base; bases with no gene match: 9. Per germline, CDR1 LGHDT and CDR2 YNNKEL (reference sequence). The CDR3 runs to 17 residues. The CDR3 nucleotides are TGTGCCAGCAGCCAAGCGGGCGGGACAGGCGAGACCGGGGAGCTGTTTTTT. Encoded protein: CASSQAGGTGETGELFF.

The chain is built from TRBV7-2 and TRBJ2-1; no definite D call. Germline V lookup: CDR1 SGHTA, CDR2 FQGNSA. The germline V and J ends were trimmed by 8 bases and 4 bases, with 6 bases remaining between them. This CDR3 spans 11 amino acids. The CDR3 DNA sequence: TGTGCCAGCGCGAGATACAATGAGCAGTTCTTC. It yields the protein CASARYNEQFF.

This chain connects TRBV24-1 to TRBJ2-3; no clear D gene. With 7 bases removed from V and 2 bases from J, the gap between germline ends came to 3 bases. The germline V gene has CDR1 KGHDR and CDR2 SFDVKD. The CDR3 length is 11 residues. The CDR3 protein is CATRDTDTQYF. As DNA, the CDR3 is TGTGCCACCAGAGACACAGATACGCAGTATTTT.

The rearrangement joins TRBV7-9 to TRBJ1-1; D is undetermined. CDR3 length equals 15 residues. Trimming shortened V by 1 base and J by 2 bases, and 11 bases separated the two germline ends. The germline V gene encodes CDR1 SEHNR and CDR2 FQNEAQ (reference sequence). This chain's CDR3 is CASSLGRRVNTEAFF. CDR3 DNA: TGTGCCAGCAGCTTAGGAAGAAGGGTAAACACTGAAGCTTTCTTT.

This chain links TRBV5-1 with TRBJ2-7, with 13 bases identical to TRBD2. With V trimmed by 5 bases and J by 5 bases, 4 bases remained unmatched. The CDR3 consists of 14 residues. Germline assignment: CDR1 SGHRS and CDR2 YFSETQ. The CDR3, as DNA: TGCGCCAGCAGGTCCGGACTAGCGGGAGACGAGCAGTACTTC. It codes for CASRSGLAGDEQYF.

The chain recombines TRBV20-1 with TRBJ2-3, with 15 bases lining up with TRBD2. The CDR3 length is 14 residues. V lost 6 bases and J lost 3; bases outside the gene matches: 1. Per germline, CDR1 DFQATT and CDR2 SNEGSKA (reference sequence). CDR3 sequence (DNA): TGCAGTGCAGGGACTAGCGGGAGGACAGATACGCAGTATTTT. Translated, it gives CSAGTSGRTDTQYF.

This chain joins TRBV6-2 or TRBV6-3 and TRBJ2-5, with TRBD1 as a possible D gene (7 bases). Germline CDR1 reads MNHEY; CDR2 reads SVGEGT. Trimming removed 5 bases from V and 5 bases from J, with 21 bases in between. This CDR3 region has 16 residues. CDR3 nucleotides: TGTGCCAGCAGTCCAGGAGGGACCGTCAGGGGGGAGACCCAGTACTTC. This gives the protein CASSPGGTVRGETQYF.

This chain joins TRBV10-3 and TRBJ2-2; D might be TRBD2 (5 bases). Trimming shortened V by 6 bases and J by 7 bases, and 9 bases separated the two germline ends. CDR3 size: 12 residues. Germline CDR1 ENHRY, CDR2 SYGVKD. The CDR3 loop reads CAISGNNGELFF. Here the CDR3 DNA reads TGTGCCATCAGCGGGAATAACGGGGAGCTGTTTTTT.

The V gene is TRBV29-1, the J gene TRBJ2-1; the D gene could be TRBD1 or TRBD2 (5 bases each). The CDR3 length is 12 residues. Trimming took off 5 bases at V and 8 bases at J, with 13 bases between the two ends. Germline V gives CDR1 SQVTM, CDR2 ANQGSEA. CDR3 amino acids: CSVSDGTDEQFF. The CDR3 region has the DNA TGCAGCGTTTCTGACGGGACGGATGAGCAGTTCTTC.

The chain recombines TRBV28 with TRBJ2-7; 10 bases are a match to TRBD1. The CDR3 contains 15 residues. V dropped 3 bases and J dropped 9; count of bases not matched to a gene: 11. The germline V gene has CDR1 MDHEN and CDR2 SYDVKM. DNA of the CDR3: TGTGCCAGCAGTTTGACCGGGACAGGGGTCCGGGGGCAGTACTTC. Translated: CASSLTGTGVRGQYF.

The V and J genes are TRBV30 and TRBJ2-5, with 8 bases matching TRBD2. Germline-derived CDR1 and CDR2 are GTSNPN and SVGIG (reference sequence). The CDR3 consists of 11 residues. V shed 7 bases, J shed 5 bases, and the junction held 3 bases outside the gene matches. The DNA for the CDR3 is TGTGCCTTGGAGCGGGGGGAGACCCAGTACTTC. Its translation: CALERGETQYF.